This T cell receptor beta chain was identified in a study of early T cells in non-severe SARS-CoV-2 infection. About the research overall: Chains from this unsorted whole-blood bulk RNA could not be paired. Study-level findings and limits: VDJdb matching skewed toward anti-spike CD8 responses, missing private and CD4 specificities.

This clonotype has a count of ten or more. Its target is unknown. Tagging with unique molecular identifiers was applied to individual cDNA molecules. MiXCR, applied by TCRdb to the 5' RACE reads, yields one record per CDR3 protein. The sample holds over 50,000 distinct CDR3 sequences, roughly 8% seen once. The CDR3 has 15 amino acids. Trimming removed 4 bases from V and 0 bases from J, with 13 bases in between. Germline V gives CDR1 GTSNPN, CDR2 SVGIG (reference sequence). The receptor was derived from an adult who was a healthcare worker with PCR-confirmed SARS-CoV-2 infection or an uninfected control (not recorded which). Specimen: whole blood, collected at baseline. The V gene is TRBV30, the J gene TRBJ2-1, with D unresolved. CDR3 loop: CAWMVSPTSYNEQFF. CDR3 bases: TGTGCCTGGATGGTCTCCCCGACCTCCTACAATGAGCAGTTCTTC. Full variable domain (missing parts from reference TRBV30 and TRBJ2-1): SQTIHQWPATLVQPVGSPLSLECTVEGTSNPNLYWYRQAAGRGLQLLFYSVGIGQISSEVPQNLSASRPQDRQFILSSKKLLLSDSGFYLCAWMVSPTSYNEQFFGPGTRLTVL.